The T cell receptor beta chain under discussion was sequenced for a study of regulatory T cells in long-lasting Graves disease. The CDR3 has 15 amino acids. From germline, CDR1 is SSHAT and CDR2 FNYEAQ (reference sequence). In building TCR beta libraries, iRepertoire HTBI primers were used together with Arm-PCR of CDR3 regions. TCRdb reanalysed the multiplex PCR reads using MiXCR and keeps one entry per CDR3 protein. The sample holds 620,000 or so distinct CDR3 sequences, under 20% seen once. On this clonotype itself: A junction end diverges from the germline sequence, so it may reflect a read error.

Time point in this sample: newly diagnosed GD, antithyroid drugs for less than 3 months. Isolated PBMC RNA provided the starting material for the TCR library. In addition, the sample was reused for a study of T cells in Graves' hyperthyroidism and ophthalmopathy.

The sequence was obtained from a woman aged 25 to 39 with Graves disease. Specimen: peripheral blood mononuclear cells (PBMCs), collected at new diagnosis, from a patient treated with antithyroid drugs. The rearrangement joins TRBV7-7 to TRBJ2-3, with D hard to call. CDR3 nucleotides: TGTGCTAGCAGCTTAGGGCCCCAGCGCACAGATACGCAGTATTTT. It codes for CASSLGPQRTDTQYF.